The T cell receptor (beta chain) described here comes from a study of a mutant IDH1 vaccine in newly diagnosed glioma. Across the whole study: The treated population exhibited a male proportion of around 62%, a female proportion of roughly 38%, and a mean age of approximately 41 years. Overall study findings and caveats: Top-clonotype changes in peripheral T cells seemed unrelated to pseudoprogression.

This clone was seen just once. Its antigen is unidentified. Documented time point: week 11, during vaccination. Alongside topical imiquimod, each dose of vaccine comprised 300 ug of mutant IDH1 20-mer peptide. CDR3 length: 17 amino acids. V lost 1 base to trimming and J lost 0 bases, with 13 bases between them. In germline, CDR1 is LNHNV, CDR2 YYDKDF (reference sequence). Method: immunoSEQ multiplex PCR; TCRdb's copy keeps in-frame clones and lacks some. The table records 50,000 to 60,000 clones, roughly nine tenths of them present only once. The chain combines TRBV15 with TRBJ1-5; D perhaps matches TRBD1 (5 bases). This receptor was taken from a man aged 45-60 years with glioma. The sample was PBMCs, taken from a glioma patient whose treatment included an IDH1 peptide vaccine. In DNA, the CDR3 is TGTGCCACCAGCAGAGGGGGGGGGACTCTTAGCAATCAGCCCCAGCATTTT. Translation gives CATSRGGGTLSNQPQHF.